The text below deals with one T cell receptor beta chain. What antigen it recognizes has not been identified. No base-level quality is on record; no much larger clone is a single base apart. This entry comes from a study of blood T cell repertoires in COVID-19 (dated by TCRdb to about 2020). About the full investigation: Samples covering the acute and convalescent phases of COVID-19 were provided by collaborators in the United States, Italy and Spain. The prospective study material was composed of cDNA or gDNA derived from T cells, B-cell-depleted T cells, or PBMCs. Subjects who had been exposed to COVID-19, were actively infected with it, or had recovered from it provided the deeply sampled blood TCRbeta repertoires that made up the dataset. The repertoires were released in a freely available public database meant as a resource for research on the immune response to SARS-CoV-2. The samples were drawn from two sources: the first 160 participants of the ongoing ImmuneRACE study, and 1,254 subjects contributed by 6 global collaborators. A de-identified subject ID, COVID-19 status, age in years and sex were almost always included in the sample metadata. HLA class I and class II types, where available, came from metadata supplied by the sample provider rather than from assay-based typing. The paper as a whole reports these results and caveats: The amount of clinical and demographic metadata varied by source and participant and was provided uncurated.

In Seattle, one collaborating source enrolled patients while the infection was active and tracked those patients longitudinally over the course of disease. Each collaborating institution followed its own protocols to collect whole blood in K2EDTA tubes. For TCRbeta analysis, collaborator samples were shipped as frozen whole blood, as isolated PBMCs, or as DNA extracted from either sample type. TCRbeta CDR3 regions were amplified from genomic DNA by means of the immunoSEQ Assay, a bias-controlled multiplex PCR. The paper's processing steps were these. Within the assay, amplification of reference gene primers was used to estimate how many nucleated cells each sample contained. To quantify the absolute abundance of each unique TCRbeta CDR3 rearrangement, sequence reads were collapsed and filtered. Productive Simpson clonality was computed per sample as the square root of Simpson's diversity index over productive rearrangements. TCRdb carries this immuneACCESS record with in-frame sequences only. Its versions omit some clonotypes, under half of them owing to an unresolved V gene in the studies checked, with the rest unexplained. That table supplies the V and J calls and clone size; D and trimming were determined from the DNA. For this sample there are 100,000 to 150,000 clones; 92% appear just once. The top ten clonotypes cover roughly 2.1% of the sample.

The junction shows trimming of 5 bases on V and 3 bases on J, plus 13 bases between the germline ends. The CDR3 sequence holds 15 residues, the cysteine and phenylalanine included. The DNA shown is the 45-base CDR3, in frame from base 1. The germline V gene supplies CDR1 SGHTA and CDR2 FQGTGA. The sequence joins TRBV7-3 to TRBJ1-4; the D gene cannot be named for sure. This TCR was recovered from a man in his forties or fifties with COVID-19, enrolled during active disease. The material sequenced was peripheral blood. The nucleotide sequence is TGTGCCAGCAGCCCAGGAATTATGCCTAATGAAAAACTGTTTTTT. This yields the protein CASSPGIMPNEKLFF.